These 30 T cell receptor beta chains were all obtained from the same sample, sequenced in a study of blood T cell dynamics during melanoma immunotherapy. Time point denoted: week 3, after first cycle of checkpoint inhibitor. TCRdb keeps only in-frame clones here, not all; method: immunoSEQ multiplex PCR. The table shows almost 7,000 clones, with roughly 84% occurring only once. This specimen consisted of blood, obtained from a patient treated with checkpoint blockade. The origin of the receptors is a human donor with melanoma. Some clones in this sample may be carry-over from other donors' samples.

The chain employs TRBV2 and TRBJ1-3; D perhaps matches TRBD1 (5 bases). CDR1 is SNHLY, CDR2 FYNNEI, per germline. Trimming cost V 4 bases and J 0 bases, with 7 bases left between them. This CDR3 is built from 14 residues. The CDR3 DNA reads as TGTGCCAGCAGTGTCGGGGGCTCTGGAAACACCATATATTTT. Encoded protein: CASSVGGSGNTIYF. Full variable domain (missing parts from reference TRBV2 and TRBJ1-3): EPEVTQTPSHQVTQMGQEVILRCVPISNHLYFYWYRQILGQKVEFLVSFYNNEISEKSEIFDDQFSVERPDGSNFTLKIRSTKLEDSAMYFCASSVGGSGNTIYFGEGSWLTVV.

The chain recombines TRBV20-1 with TRBJ1-6; D unresolved. The germline CDR1 and CDR2 sequences are DFQATT and SNEGSKA (reference sequence). Deletions cut 3 bases from V and 8 bases from J, with 5 bases between. CDR3 size: 11 residues. CDR3 amino acids: CSARTDSPLHF. In DNA, the CDR3 is TGCAGTGCTAGGACGGATTCACCCCTCCACTTT.

J is TRBJ1-4 and V is TRBV5-6, with TRBD1 identical over 7 bases. CDR3 length: 15 residues. From germline, CDR1 is SGHDT and CDR2 YYEEEE. Unmatched junction bases numbered 10, after V lost 4 bases and J lost 7 bases. CDR3 sequence: CASSVAGGKSEKLFF. Written as DNA, the CDR3 is TGTGCCAGCAGCGTCGCAGGGGGGAAGAGTGAAAAACTGTTTTTT. The full variable domain, with the rest looked up from reference TRBV5-6 and TRBJ1-4, is DAGVTQSPTHLIKTRGQQVTLRCSPKSGHDTVSWYQQALGQGPQFIFQYYEEEERQRGNFPDRFSGHQFPNYSSELNVNALLLGDSALYLCASSVAGGKSEKLFFGSGTQLSVL.

This chain uses TRBV7-2 with TRBJ2-1; unclear D gene. Trimming shortened V by 2 bases and J by 9 bases, and 8 bases separated the two germline ends. Germline V lookup: CDR1 SGHTA, CDR2 FQGNSA. This CDR3 contains 12 residues. The CDR3 spells CASSLYGSEQFF. The CDR3 DNA reads TGTGCCAGCAGCTTATACGGAAGTGAGCAGTTCTTC.

J is TRBJ1-2 and V is TRBV6-1; D call uncertain. The CDR3 loop spans 13 amino acids. Between the trimmed V and J ends, which lost 2 bases and 4 bases, there was a span of 8 bases. Germline V lookup: CDR1 MNHNS, CDR2 SASEGT. CDR3 protein: CASSELSLYGYTF. DNA for the CDR3: TGTGCCAGCAGTGAACTATCCCTCTATGGCTACACCTTC.

Only a few counts were recorded for this clone. The chain employs TRBV11-2 and TRBJ2-2; no firm D call. CDR1 is SGHAT, CDR2 FQNNGV, per germline. V lost 5 bases to trimming and J lost 1 base, with 8 bases between them. The CDR3 sequence is 14 residues long. CDR3 sequence: CASSPRQNTGELFF. DNA for the CDR3: TGTGCCAGCAGCCCCAGACAGAACACCGGGGAGCTGTTTTTT. Looking up the rest from reference TRBV11-2 and TRBJ2-2 gives the full variable domain: EAGVAQSPRYKIIEKRQSVAFWCNPISGHATLYWYQQILGQGPKLLIQFQNNGVVDDSQLPKDRFSAERLKGVDSTLKIQPAKLEDSAVYLCASSPRQNTGELFFGEGSRLTVL.

The chain has TRBV6-6 and TRBJ2-1; 11 bases fit TRBD2. J was trimmed by 14 bases and V by 5 bases; bases with no gene match: 14. Germline CDR1 MNHNY, CDR2 SVGAGI (reference sequence). The CDR3 is made up of 15 amino acids. The CDR3 sequence: CASSTGTSGPYPKFF. CDR3 nucleotides: TGTGCCAGCAGTACGGGGACTAGCGGCCCCTACCCGAAGTTCTTC.

This rearrangement joins TRBV11-2 to TRBJ2-2; a possible D gene is TRBD1 (6 bases). V was cut by 7 bases and J by 3 bases, with 12 bases left in between. CDR1 is SGHAT and CDR2 is FQNNGV in the germline V gene. The CDR3 consists of 14 residues. CDR3 sequence (DNA): TGTGCCAGCAAGGGGGAGCTCGACACCGGGGAGCTGTTTTTT. Its protein product is CASKGELDTGELFF.

The V and J genes are TRBV7-8 and TRBJ2-5; 8 bases line up with TRBD1. The junction had 11 bases not matched to a gene; V was cut back by 3 bases and J by 5 bases. The germline V gene encodes CDR1 SGHVS and CDR2 FQNEAQ. This CDR3 has 16 residues. The CDR3 loop is CASSFGQGMVLETQYF. CDR3 coding DNA: TGTGCCAGCAGCTTCGGACAGGGAATGGTATTGGAGACCCAGTACTTC.

The CDR3 DNA is TGTGCCAGCTCACAGGGGGCGAACACTGAAGCTTTCTTT. Translation gives CASSQGANTEAFF. This chain uses TRBV18 with TRBJ1-1, with TRBD1 identical over 7 bases. CDR3 length: 13 amino acids. Unmatched junction bases numbered 0, after V lost 4 bases and J lost 1 base. Germline assignment: CDR1 KGHSH and CDR2 LQKENI.

The CDR3 bases are TGTGCCAGCAGCTTAAGAGGCAGGGCCTTGGACACTGAAGCTTTCTTT. This translates into CASSLRGRALDTEAFF. This rearrangement joins TRBV7-3 to TRBJ1-1; D may be TRBD1 (5 bases). CDR1 and CDR2 from the germline V gene are SGHTA and FQGTGA. This CDR3 is built from 16 residues. The V end was cut by 1 base, the J end by 3 bases, with 15 bases between.

The chain recombines TRBV5-6 with TRBJ1-2; 7 bases agree with TRBD1. The germline gives CDR1 SGHDT, CDR2 YYEEEE. The ends lost 3 bases at V and 7 bases at J; junction bases unmatched: 6. This CDR3 is 13 amino acids long. CDR3: CASSSDRQGGYTF. The CDR3 DNA is TGTGCCAGCAGCTCGGACAGACAGGGTGGCTACACCTTC.

The chain uses TRBV19 and TRBJ2-5; maybe TRBD2 (5 bases). CDR1 is LNHDA, CDR2 SQIVND, per germline (reference sequence). Between the trimmed V and J ends, which lost 4 bases and 8 bases, there was a span of 8 bases. The CDR3 is 11 amino acids. The CDR3 DNA reads as TGTGCCAGTAGTAAACTAGATACCCAGTACTTC. Protein sequence: CASSKLDTQYF. Drawing the rest from reference TRBV19 and TRBJ2-5, the complete variable domain is DGGITQSPKYLFRKEGQNVTLSCEQNLNHDAMYWYRQDPGQGLRLIYYSQIVNDFQKGDIAEGYSVSREKKESFPLTVTSAQKNPTAFYLCASSKLDTQYFGPGTRLLVL.

This sequence joins TRBV2 and TRBJ1-1; D call uncertain. Trimming removed 8 bases at V and 7 bases at J, with 17 bases between. The CDR3 extends over 13 amino acids. Germline CDR1 SNHLY, CDR2 FYNNEI. The chain's CDR3 is CASVDAGEGEAFF. CDR3 coding DNA: TGTGCCAGCGTAGATGCCGGAGAGGGTGAAGCTTTCTTT. Complete variable domain (other parts from reference TRBV2 and TRBJ1-1): EPEVTQTPSHQVTQMGQEVILRCVPISNHLYFYWYRQILGQKVEFLVSFYNNEISEKSEIFDDQFSVERPDGSNFTLKIRSTKLEDSAMYFCASVDAGEGEAFFGQGTRLTVV.

The V call is TRBV6-1, the J call TRBJ1-1, with 7 bases lining up with TRBD1. CDR1 and CDR2 from the germline V gene are MNHNS and SASEGT. V dropped 6 bases and J dropped 5; count of bases not matched to a gene: 9. The CDR3 is made up of 14 amino acids. The chain's CDR3 is CASSGTVSVTEAFF. CDR3 sequence (DNA): TGTGCCAGCAGCGGGACAGTCTCCGTAACTGAAGCTTTCTTT.

The sample holds one count of this clone. This chain connects TRBV6-1 to TRBJ1-1, with D possibly matching TRBD1 (6 bases). Germline CDR1 MNHNS, CDR2 SASEGT. V dropped 8 bases and J dropped 4 bases, with 14 bases sitting between them. The CDR3 runs 13 residues. CDR3 DNA: TGTGCCAGCGGGGTTGGCAGGGGCACTGAAGCTTTCTTT. Translating it yields CASGVGRGTEAFF.

The chain employs TRBV30 and TRBJ1-2; D is possibly TRBD1 (6 bases). V was clipped by 2 bases and J by 8 bases, with 12 bases between them. The germline V gene encodes CDR1 GTSNPN and CDR2 SVGIG (reference sequence). The CDR3 is 12 residues long. CDR3 loop: CAWSPQGGGYTF. The CDR3 DNA sequence: TGTGCCTGGAGTCCACAGGGTGGAGGCTACACCTTC.

This rearrangement joins TRBV6-5 to TRBJ1-2; the D is unclear. Germline loops: CDR1 MNHEY, CDR2 SVGAGI. V was shortened by 2 bases and J by 7 bases, with 11 bases between the two germline ends. There are 13 residues in the CDR3. CDR3 in DNA: TGTGCCAGCAGTTACAAGAGGGCGGGTGGCTACACCTTC. Its translation: CASSYKRAGGYTF.

Concerning this clone: With a far larger clone one base away, a read error is the likely cause. The genes are TRBV7-8 and TRBJ2-7, with unresolved D. Germline assignment: CDR1 SGHVS and CDR2 FQNEAQ. Trimming left V 2 bases short and J 3 bases short, with 5 bases between. The CDR3 length is 12 residues. This CDR3 reads CASSLTSYEQYF. CDR3 DNA sequence: TGTGCCAGCAGCTTAACGAGCTACGAGCAGTACTTC. Supplemented by reference TRBV7-8 and TRBJ2-7, the full variable domain reads GAGVSQSPRYKVAKRGQDVALRCDPISGHVSLFWYQQALGQGPEFLTYFQNEAQLDKSGLPSDRFFAERPEGSVSTLKIQRTQQEDSAVYLCASSLTSYEQYFGPGTRLTVT.

V is TRBV5-1 and J is TRBJ2-1; no clear D gene. With 2 bases removed from V and 5 bases from J, the gap between germline ends came to 8 bases. The germline gives CDR1 SGHRS, CDR2 YFSETQ. The CDR3 extends over 13 amino acids. The CDR3 sequence: CASSFQDNNEQFF. The DNA for the CDR3 is TGCGCCAGCAGCTTTCAGGATAACAATGAGCAGTTCTTC.

This clone has just a few counts. The chain is built from TRBV5-8 and TRBJ1-6; 9 bases map to TRBD1. Trimming at V came to 3 bases and at J to 7 bases, leaving 5 bases not matched to a gene. The germline CDR1 and CDR2 sequences are SGHTS and YDEGEE. This CDR3 region has 15 residues. The CDR3 spells CASSWDRALNSPLHF. As DNA, the CDR3 is TGTGCCAGCAGCTGGGACAGGGCTTTGAATTCACCCCTCCACTTT. Complete variable domain (other parts from reference TRBV5-8 and TRBJ1-6): EAGVTQSPTHLIKTRGQQATLRCSPISGHTSVYWYQQALGLGLQFLLWYDEGEERNRGNFPPRFSGRQFPNYSSELNVNALELEDSALYLCASSWDRALNSPLHFGNGTRLTVT.

The chain is built from TRBV6-6 and TRBJ1-3; D unresolved. Germline values: CDR1 MNHNY, CDR2 SVGAGI (reference sequence). CDR3 length equals 15 residues. V was trimmed by 0 bases and J by 2 bases, leaving 8 bases between them. DNA of the CDR3: TGTGCCAGCAGTTACTCGCAGGTTCCTGGAAACACCATATATTTT. The encoded protein is CASSYSQVPGNTIYF.

The J gene is TRBJ2-3, the V gene TRBV6-1; D might be TRBD2 (5 bases). The CDR3 is 18 amino acids. The germline V gene encodes CDR1 MNHNS and CDR2 SASEGT. V was clipped by 3 bases and J by 6 bases, with 25 bases between them. The CDR3, as DNA: TGTGCCAGCAGTGATGAGGGTACCCGTCGAGCAGTCCAGGATACGCAGTATTTT. As protein: CASSDEGTRRAVQDTQYF.

This clone appeared once. V and J are TRBV2 and TRBJ2-5, with TRBD2 matching over 16 bases. Germline CDR1 reads SNHLY; CDR2 reads FYNNEI. With V trimmed by 5 bases and J by 2 bases, 8 bases remained unmatched. The CDR3 consists of 18 residues. CDR3 sequence: CASSIPPGLAGGQETQYF. The CDR3 coding sequence is TGTGCCAGCAGTATTCCCCCGGGACTAGCGGGAGGGCAAGAGACCCAGTACTTC.

The sample holds a few counts of this clone. The genes are TRBV19 and TRBJ1-6, with unresolved D. CDR3 size: 18 residues. The germline V and J ends were trimmed by 2 bases and 5 bases, with 19 bases remaining between them. The germline V gene has CDR1 LNHDA and CDR2 SQIVND (reference sequence). The CDR3 is CASSINVGMGEDNSPLHF. For the CDR3, the DNA is TGTGCCAGTAGTATAAACGTCGGTATGGGAGAAGATAATTCACCCCTCCACTTT. Full variable domain (missing parts from reference TRBV19 and TRBJ1-6): DGGITQSPKYLFRKEGQNVTLSCEQNLNHDAMYWYRQDPGQGLRLIYYSQIVNDFQKGDIAEGYSVSREKKESFPLTVTSAQKNPTAFYLCASSINVGMGEDNSPLHFGNGTRLTVT.

The CDR3 spells CASARSTGLAGGYSYEQYF. CDR3 nucleotides: TGTGCCAGCGCTCGCTCCACTGGGCTAGCGGGGGGGTACTCCTACGAGCAGTACTTC. V usage is TRBV28 and J usage is TRBJ2-7; 12 bases map to TRBD2. V shed 8 bases, J shed 0 bases, and the junction held 17 bases outside the gene matches. Germline CDR1 reads MDHEN; CDR2 reads SYDVKM. The CDR3 is 19 residues long.

The CDR3 here is CASSDRSSYEQYF. The CDR3 region has the DNA TGTGCCAGCAGTGACAGGAGCTCCTACGAGCAGTACTTC. This chain connects TRBV2 to TRBJ2-7, with D uncertain. Germline lookup yields CDR1 SNHLY and CDR2 FYNNEI. The length of the CDR3 is 13 residues. V was clipped by 3 bases and J by 0 bases, with 6 bases between them.

This chain connects TRBV6-6 to TRBJ2-1, with D possibly matching TRBD2 (5 bases). The CDR3 has 15 amino acids. V lost 7 bases, J lost 0 bases, and 13 bases lay in between. CDR1 MNHNY and CDR2 SVGAGI come from the germline V gene (reference sequence). CDR3 nucleotide sequence: TGTGCCAGCATGCCGGGATCTCACTCCTACAATGAGCAGTTCTTC. Translated: CASMPGSHSYNEQFF.

The chain is built from TRBV2 and TRBJ2-5; possibly TRBD1 for D (5 bases). Germline values: CDR1 SNHLY, CDR2 FYNNEI. This CDR3 spans 12 amino acids. The V end was cut by 6 bases, the J end by 7 bases, with 12 bases between. CDR3 protein: CASSRAGVTQYF. The DNA of the CDR3 is TGTGCCAGCAGCAGGGCCGGTGTGACCCAGTACTTC.

This chain links TRBV27 with TRBJ2-1, with 9 bases matching TRBD2. V shed 10 bases, J shed 7 bases, and the junction held 11 bases outside the gene matches. From germline, CDR1 is MNHEY and CDR2 SMNVEV (reference sequence). The CDR3 runs 14 residues. The CDR3 bases are TGTGCCACAGCAAGCGGGGGGTTTAAGAATGAGCAGTTCTTC. Translating it yields CATASGGFKNEQFF.